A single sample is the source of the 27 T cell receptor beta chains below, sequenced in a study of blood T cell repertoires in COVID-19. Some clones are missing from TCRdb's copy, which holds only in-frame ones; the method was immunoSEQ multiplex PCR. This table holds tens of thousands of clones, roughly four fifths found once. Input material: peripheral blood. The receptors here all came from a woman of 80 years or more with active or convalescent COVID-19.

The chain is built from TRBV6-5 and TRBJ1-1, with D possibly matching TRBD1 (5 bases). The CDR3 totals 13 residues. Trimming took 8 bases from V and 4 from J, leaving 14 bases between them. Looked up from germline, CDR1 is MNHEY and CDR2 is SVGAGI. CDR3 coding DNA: TGTGCCAGCTCCTTTGGGCAGGGCACTGAAGCTTTCTTT. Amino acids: CASSFGQGTEAFF.

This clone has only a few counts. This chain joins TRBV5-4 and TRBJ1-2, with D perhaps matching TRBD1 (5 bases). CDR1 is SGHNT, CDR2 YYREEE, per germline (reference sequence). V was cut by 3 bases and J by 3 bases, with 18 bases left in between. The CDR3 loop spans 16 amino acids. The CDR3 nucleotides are TGTGCCAGCAGCTCTGGGGGACTCAGGAGGGACTATGGCTACACCTTC. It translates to CASSSGGLRRDYGYTF. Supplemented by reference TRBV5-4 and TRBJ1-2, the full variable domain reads ETGVTQSPTHLIKTRGQQVTLRCSSQSGHNTVSWYQQALGQGPQFIFQYYREEENGRGNFPPRFSGLQFPNYSSELNVNALELDDSALYLCASSSGGLRRDYGYTFGSGTRLTVV.

The DNA of the CDR3 is TGTGCCACGGGAGGTGGGGGCTACGAGCAGTACTTC. This sequence encodes CATGGGGYEQYF. The rearrangement links TRBV10-3 to TRBJ2-7; TRBD2 matches at 7 bases. V lost 10 bases to trimming and J lost 3 bases; unmatched junction nucleotides: 6. The germline CDR1 and CDR2 sequences are ENHRY and SYGVKD. The CDR3 contains 12 residues.

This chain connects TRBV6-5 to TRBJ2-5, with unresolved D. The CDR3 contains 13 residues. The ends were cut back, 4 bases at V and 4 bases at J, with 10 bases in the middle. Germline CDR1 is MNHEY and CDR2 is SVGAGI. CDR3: CASSFNLRETQYF. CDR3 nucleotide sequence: TGTGCCAGCAGTTTTAATCTGAGAGAGACCCAGTACTTC.

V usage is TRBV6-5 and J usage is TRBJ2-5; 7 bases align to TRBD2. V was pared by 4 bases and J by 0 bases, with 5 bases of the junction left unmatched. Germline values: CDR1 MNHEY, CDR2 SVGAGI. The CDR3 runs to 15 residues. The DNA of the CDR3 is TGTGCCAGCAGTTCGGGAGGAGAGTACCAAGAGACCCAGTACTTC. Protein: CASSSGGEYQETQYF.

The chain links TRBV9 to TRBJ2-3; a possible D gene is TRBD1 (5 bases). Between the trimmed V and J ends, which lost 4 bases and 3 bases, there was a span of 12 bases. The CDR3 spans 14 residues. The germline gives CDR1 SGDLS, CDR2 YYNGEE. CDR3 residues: CASSPSPGTDTQYF. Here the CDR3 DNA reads TGTGCCAGCAGCCCGTCGCCAGGGACAGATACGCAGTATTTT.

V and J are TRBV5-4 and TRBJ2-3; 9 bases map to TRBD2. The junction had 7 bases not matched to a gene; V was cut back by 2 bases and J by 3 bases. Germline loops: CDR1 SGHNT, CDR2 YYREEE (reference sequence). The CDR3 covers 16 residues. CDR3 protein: CASSFRRGGRTDTQYF. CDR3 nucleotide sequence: TGTGCCAGCAGCTTCCGGCGGGGGGGCCGAACAGATACGCAGTATTTT.

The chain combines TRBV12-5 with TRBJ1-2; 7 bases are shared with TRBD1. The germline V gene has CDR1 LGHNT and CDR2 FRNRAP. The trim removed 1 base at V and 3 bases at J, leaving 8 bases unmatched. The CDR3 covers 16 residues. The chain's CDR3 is CASGLAKGGIDYGYTF. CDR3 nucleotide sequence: TGTGCTAGTGGTTTGGCAAAAGGGGGCATTGACTATGGCTACACCTTC.

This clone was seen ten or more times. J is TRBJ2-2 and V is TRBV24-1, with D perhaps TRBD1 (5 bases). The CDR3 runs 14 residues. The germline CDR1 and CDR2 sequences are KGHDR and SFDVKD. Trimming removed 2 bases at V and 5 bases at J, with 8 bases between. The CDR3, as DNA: TGTGCCACCAGTGATTACCCAGGGACCGGGGAGCTGTTTTTT. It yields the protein CATSDYPGTGELFF.

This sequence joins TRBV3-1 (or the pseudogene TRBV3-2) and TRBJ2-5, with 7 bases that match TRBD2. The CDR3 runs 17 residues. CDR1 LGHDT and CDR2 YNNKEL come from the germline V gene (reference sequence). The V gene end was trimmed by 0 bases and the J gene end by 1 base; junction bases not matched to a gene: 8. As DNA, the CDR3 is TGTGCCAGCAGCCAAGACTCGCGGGGGAGCATCCAAGAGACCCAGTACTTC. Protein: CASSQDSRGSIQETQYF.

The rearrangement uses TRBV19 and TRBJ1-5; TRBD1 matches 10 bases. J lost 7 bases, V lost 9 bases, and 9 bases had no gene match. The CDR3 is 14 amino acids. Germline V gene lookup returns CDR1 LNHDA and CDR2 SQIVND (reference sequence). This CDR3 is CASRDRGEGQPQHF. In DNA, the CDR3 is TGTGCCAGCCGGGACAGGGGAGAAGGACAGCCCCAGCATTTT.

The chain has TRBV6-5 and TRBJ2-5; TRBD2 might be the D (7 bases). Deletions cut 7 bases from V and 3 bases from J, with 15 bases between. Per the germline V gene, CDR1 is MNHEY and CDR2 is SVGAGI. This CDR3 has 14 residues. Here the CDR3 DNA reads TGTGCCAGCATGGTCGGGGGGCGAAAAGAGACCCAGTACTTC. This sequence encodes CASMVGGRKETQYF.

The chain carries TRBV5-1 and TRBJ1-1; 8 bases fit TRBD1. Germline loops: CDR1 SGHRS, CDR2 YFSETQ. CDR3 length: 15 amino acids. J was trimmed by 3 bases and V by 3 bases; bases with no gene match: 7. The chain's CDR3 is CASSYGTGMDTEAFF. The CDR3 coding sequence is TGCGCCAGCAGCTACGGGACAGGAATGGACACTGAAGCTTTCTTT.

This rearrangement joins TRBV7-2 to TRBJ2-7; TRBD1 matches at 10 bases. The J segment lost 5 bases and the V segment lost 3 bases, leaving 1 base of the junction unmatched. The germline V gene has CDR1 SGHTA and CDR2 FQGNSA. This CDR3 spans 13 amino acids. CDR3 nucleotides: TGTGCCAGCAGCTTGGACAGGGGGAACGAGCAGTACTTC. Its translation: CASSLDRGNEQYF.

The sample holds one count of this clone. CDR3 coding DNA: TGTGCCAGCAGTGACAACCAGATCACCGGGGAGCTGTTTTTT. It codes for CASSDNQITGELFF. V usage is TRBV2 and J usage is TRBJ2-2; D is unresolved. V was cut by 3 bases and J by 4 bases, with 9 bases left in between. CDR3 length equals 14 residues. The germline V gene has CDR1 SNHLY and CDR2 FYNNEI.

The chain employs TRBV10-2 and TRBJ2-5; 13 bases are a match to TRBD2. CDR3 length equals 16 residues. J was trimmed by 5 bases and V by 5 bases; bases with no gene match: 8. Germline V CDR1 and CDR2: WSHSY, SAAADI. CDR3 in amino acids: CASSPTSGGAGETQYF. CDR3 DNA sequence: TGCGCCAGCAGTCCAACTAGCGGGGGGGCAGGGGAGACCCAGTACTTC.

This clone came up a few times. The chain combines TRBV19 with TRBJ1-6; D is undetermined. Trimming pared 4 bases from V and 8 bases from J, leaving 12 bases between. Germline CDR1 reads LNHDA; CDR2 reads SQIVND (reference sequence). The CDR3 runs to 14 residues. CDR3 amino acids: CASSKEPADSPLHF. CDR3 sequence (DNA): TGTGCCAGTAGTAAGGAACCAGCGGATTCACCCCTCCACTTT.

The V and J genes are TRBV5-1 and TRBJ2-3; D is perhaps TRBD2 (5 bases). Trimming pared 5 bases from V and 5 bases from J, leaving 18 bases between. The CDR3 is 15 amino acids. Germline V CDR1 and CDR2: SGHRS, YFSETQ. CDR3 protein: CASRKTNVAGDTQYF. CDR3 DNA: TGCGCCAGCAGAAAGACAAACGTTGCGGGAGATACGCAGTATTTT. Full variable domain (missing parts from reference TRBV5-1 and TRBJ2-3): KAGVTQTPRYLIKTRGQQVTLSCSPISGHRSVSWYQQTPGQGLQFLFEYFSETQRNKGNFPGRFSGRQFSNSRSEMNVSTLELGDSALYLCASRKTNVAGDTQYFGPGTRLTVL.

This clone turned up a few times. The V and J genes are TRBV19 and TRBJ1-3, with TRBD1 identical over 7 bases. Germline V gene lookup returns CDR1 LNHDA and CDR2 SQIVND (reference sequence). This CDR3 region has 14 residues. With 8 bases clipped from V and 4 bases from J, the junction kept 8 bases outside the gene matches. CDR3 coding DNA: TGTGCCAGTGAAGAGACAGGGATGGGAAACACCATATATTTT. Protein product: CASEETGMGNTIYF. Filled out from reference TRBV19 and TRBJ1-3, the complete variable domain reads DGGITQSPKYLFRKEGQNVTLSCEQNLNHDAMYWYRQDPGQGLRLIYYSQIVNDFQKGDIAEGYSVSREKKESFPLTVTSAQKNPTAFYLCASEETGMGNTIYFGEGSWLTVV.

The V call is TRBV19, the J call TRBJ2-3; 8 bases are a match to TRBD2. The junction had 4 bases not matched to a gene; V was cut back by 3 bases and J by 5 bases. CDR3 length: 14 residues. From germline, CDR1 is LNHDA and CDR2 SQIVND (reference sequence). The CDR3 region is CASSISRGGDTQYF. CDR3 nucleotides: TGTGCCAGTAGTATCTCCCGGGGGGGAGATACGCAGTATTTT.

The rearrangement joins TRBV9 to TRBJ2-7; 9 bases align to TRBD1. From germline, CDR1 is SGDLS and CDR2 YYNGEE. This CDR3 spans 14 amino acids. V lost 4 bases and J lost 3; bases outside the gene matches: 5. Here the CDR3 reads CASSSQTGGYEQYF. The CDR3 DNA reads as TGTGCCAGCAGCTCCCAGACAGGGGGCTACGAGCAGTACTTC.

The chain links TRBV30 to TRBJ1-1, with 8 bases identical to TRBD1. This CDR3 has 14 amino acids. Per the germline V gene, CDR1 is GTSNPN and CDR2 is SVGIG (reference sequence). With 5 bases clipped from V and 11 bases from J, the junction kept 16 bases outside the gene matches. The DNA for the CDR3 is TGTGCCTGGCGAGATCCGGGACAGGCGGCTAGGGCTTTCTTT. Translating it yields CAWRDPGQAARAFF.

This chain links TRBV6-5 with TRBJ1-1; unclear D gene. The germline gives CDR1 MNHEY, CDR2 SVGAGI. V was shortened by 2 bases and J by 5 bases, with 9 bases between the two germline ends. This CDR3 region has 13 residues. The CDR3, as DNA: TGTGCCAGCAGTTACACGACTGGAACTGAAGCTTTCTTT. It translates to CASSYTTGTEAFF.

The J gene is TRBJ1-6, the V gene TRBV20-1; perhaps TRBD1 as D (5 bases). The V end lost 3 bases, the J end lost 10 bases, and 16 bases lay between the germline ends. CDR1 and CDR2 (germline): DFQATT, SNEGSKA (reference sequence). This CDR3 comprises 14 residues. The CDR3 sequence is CSASRRGLGSPLHF. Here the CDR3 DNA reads TGCAGTGCTAGTCGGAGGGGATTAGGATCACCCCTCCACTTT.

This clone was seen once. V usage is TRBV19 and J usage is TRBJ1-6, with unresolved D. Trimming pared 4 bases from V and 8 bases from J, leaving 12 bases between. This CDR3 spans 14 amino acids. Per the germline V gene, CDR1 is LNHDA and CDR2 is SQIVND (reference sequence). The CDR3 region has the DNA TGTGCCAGTAGTAAAGGAGTTGGGTATTCACCCCTCCACTTT. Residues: CASSKGVGYSPLHF.

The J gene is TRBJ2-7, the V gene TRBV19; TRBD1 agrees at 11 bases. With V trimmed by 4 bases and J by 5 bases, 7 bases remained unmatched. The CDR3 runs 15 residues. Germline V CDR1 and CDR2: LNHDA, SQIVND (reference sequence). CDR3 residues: CASSTRDRGTHEQYF. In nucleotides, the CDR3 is TGTGCCAGTAGTACCCGGGACAGGGGGACCCACGAGCAGTACTTC.

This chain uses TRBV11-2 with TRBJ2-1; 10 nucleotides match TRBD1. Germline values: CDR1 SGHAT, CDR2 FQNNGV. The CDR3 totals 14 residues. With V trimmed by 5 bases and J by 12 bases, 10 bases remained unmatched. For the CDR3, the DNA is TGTGCCAGCAGCATCAGGACAGGGGGTAGGGTGCAGTTCTTC. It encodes CASSIRTGGRVQFF.